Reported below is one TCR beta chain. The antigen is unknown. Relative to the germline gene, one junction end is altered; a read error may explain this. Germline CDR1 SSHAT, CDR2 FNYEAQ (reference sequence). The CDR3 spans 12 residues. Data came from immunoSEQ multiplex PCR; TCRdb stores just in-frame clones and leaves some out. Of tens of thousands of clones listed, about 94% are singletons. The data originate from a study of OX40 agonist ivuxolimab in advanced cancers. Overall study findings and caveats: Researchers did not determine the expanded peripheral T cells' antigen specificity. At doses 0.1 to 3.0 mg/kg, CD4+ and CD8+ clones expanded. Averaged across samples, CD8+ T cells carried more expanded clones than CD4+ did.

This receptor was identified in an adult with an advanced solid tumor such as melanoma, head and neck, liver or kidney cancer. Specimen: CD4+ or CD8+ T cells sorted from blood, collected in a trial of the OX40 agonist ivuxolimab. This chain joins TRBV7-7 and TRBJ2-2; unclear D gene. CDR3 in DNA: TGTGCTAGCAGCCAAGGGCCCGGGGAGCTGTTTTTT. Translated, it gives CASSQGPGELFF.